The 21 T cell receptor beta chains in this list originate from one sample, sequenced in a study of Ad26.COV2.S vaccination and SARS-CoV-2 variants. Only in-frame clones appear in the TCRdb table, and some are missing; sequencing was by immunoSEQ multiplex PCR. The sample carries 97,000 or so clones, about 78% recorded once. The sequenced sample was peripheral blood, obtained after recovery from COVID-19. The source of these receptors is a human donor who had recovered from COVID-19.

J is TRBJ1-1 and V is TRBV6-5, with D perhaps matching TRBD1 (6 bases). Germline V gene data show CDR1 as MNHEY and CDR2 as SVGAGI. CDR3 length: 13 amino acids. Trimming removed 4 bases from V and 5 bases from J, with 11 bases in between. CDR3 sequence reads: CASSSQGGTEAFF. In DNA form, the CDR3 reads TGTGCCAGCAGTTCACAGGGAGGGACTGAAGCTTTCTTT.

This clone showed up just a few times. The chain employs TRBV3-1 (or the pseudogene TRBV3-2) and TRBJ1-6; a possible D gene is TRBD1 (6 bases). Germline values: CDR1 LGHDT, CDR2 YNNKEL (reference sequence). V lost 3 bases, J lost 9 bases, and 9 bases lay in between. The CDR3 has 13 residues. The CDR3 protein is CASSHADSSPLHF. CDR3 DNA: TGTGCCAGCAGCCATGCGGACAGTTCACCCCTCCACTTT.

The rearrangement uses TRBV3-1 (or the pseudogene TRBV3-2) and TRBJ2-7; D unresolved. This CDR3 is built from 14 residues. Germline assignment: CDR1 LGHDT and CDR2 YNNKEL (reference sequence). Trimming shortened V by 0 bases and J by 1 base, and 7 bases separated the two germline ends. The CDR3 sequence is CASSQDVGSYEQYF. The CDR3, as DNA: TGTGCCAGCAGCCAAGATGTCGGATCCTACGAGCAGTACTTC.

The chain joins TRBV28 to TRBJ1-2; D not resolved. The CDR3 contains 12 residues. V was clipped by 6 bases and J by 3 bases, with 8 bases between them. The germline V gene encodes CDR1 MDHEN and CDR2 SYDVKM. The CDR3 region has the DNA TGTGCCAGCAGCCCTCCGGACTATGGCTACACCTTC. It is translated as CASSPPDYGYTF.

The chain's CDR3 is CASSLARLNTEAFF. CDR3 DNA: TGTGCCAGCAGCTTAGCCAGGCTGAACACTGAAGCTTTCTTT. The chain combines TRBV7-2 with TRBJ1-1; D not resolved. The V gene's germline CDR1 is SGHTA and CDR2 FQGNSA. The CDR3 sequence is 14 residues long. With 0 bases removed from V and 0 bases from J, the gap between germline ends came to 5 bases. The whole variable domain, remainder taken from reference TRBV7-2 and TRBJ1-1, is GAGVSQSPSNKVTEKGKDVELRCDPISGHTALYWYRQSLGQGLEFLIYFQGNSAPDKSGLPSDRFSAERTGGSVSTLTIQRTQQEDSAVYLCASSLARLNTEAFFGQGTRLTVV.

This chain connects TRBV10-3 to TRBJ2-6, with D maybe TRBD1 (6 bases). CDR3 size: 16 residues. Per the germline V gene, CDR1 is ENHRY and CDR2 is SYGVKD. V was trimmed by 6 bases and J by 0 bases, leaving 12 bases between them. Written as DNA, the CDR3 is TGTGCCATCAGCGGGACAACAAACTCTGGGGCCAACGTCCTGACTTTC. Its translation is CAISGTTNSGANVLTF.

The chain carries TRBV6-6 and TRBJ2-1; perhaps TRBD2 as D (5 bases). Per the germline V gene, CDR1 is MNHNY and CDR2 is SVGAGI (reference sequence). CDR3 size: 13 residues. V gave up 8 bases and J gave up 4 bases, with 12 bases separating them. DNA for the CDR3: TGTGCCAGCGGGGTTCGGGGTTACAATGAGCAGTTCTTC. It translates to CASGVRGYNEQFF.

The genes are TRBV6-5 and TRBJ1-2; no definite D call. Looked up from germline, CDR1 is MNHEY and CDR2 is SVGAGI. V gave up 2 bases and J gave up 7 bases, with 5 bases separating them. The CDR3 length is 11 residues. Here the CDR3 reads CASSYGAGYTF. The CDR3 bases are TGTGCCAGCAGTTACGGTGCTGGCTACACCTTC.

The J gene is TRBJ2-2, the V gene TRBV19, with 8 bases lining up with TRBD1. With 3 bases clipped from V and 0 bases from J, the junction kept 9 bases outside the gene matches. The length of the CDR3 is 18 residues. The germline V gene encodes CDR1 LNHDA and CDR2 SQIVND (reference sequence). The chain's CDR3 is CASSIGQLGQANTGELFF. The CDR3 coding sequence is TGTGCCAGTAGTATTGGCCAGTTGGGACAGGCGAACACCGGGGAGCTGTTTTTT.

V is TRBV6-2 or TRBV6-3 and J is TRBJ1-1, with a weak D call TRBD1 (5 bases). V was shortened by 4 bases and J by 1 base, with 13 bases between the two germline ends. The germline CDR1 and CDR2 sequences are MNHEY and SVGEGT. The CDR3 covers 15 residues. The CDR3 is CASSLEGPQNTEAFF. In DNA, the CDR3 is TGTGCCAGCAGTTTAGAGGGACCGCAGAACACTGAAGCTTTCTTT.

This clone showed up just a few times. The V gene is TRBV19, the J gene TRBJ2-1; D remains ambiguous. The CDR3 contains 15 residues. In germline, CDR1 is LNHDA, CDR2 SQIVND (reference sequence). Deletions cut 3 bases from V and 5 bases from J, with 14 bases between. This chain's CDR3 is CASSIGQSRNNEQFF. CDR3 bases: TGTGCCAGTAGTATCGGCCAGTCAAGAAACAATGAGCAGTTCTTC.

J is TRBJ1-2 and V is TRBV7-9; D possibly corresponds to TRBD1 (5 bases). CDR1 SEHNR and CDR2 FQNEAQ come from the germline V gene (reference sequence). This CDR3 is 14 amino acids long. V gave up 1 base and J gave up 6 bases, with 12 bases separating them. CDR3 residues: CASSLGVSGDGYTF. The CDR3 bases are TGTGCCAGCAGCTTAGGGGTCTCGGGGGATGGCTACACCTTC. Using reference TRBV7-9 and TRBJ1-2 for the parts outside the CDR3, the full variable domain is DTGVSQNPRHKITKRGQNVTFRCDPISEHNRLYWYRQTLGQGPEFLTYFQNEAQLEKSRLLSDRFSAERPKGSFSTLEIQRTEQGDSAMYLCASSLGVSGDGYTFGSGTRLTVV.

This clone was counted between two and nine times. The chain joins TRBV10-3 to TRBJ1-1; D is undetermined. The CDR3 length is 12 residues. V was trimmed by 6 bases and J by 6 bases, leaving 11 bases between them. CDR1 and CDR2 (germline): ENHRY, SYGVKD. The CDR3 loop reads CAISDGLAEAFF. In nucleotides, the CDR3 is TGTGCCATCAGCGATGGGTTGGCTGAAGCTTTCTTT.

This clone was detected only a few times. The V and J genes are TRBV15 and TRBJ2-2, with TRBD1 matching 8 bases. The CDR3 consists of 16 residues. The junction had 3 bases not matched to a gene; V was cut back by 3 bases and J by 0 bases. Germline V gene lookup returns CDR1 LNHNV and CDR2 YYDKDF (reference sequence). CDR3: CATSRDRATNTGELFF. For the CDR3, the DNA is TGTGCCACCAGCAGGGACAGGGCCACGAACACCGGGGAGCTGTTTTTT. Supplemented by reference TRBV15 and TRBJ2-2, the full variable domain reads DAMVIQNPRYQVTQFGKPVTLSCSQTLNHNVMYWYQQKSSQAPKLLFHYYDKDFNNEADTPDNFQSRRPNTSFCFLDIRSPGLGDTAMYLCATSRDRATNTGELFFGEGSRLTVL.

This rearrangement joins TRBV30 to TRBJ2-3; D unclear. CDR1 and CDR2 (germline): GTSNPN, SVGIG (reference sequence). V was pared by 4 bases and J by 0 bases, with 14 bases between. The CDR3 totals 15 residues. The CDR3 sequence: CAWNEGFTSTDTQYF. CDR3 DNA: TGTGCCTGGAACGAAGGGTTCACTAGCACAGATACGCAGTATTTT.

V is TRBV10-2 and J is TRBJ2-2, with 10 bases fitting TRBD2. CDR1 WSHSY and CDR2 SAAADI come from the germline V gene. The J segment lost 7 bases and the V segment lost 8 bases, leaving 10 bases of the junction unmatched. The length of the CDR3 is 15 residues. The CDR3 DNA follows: TGCGCCAGCCTTGGAGCGGGGGGGCCTGGCGGGGAGCTGTTTTTT. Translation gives CASLGAGGPGGELFF.

CDR3 amino acids: CASSFGSGELFF. CDR3 DNA: TGTGCCAGCAGCTTCGGGAGCGGGGAGCTGTTTTTT. The V and J genes are TRBV7-3 and TRBJ2-2, with D perhaps TRBD2 (6 bases). This CDR3 is 12 amino acids long. The V end was cut by 3 bases, the J end by 7 bases, with 6 bases between. The germline CDR1 and CDR2 sequences are SGHTA and FQGTGA.

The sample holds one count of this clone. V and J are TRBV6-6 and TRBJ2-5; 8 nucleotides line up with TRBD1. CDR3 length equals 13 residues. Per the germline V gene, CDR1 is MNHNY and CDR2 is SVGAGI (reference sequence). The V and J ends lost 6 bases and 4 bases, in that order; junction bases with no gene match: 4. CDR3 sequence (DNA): TGTGCCAGCAGGGACAGGGCGGGAGAGACCCAGTACTTC. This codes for CASRDRAGETQYF.

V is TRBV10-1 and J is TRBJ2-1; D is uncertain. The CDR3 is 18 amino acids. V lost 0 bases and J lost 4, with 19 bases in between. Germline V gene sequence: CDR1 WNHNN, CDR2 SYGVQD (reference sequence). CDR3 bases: TGCGCCAGCAGTGAGTCGAATTTCGGCTGGGCGAGTTACAATGAGCAGTTCTTC. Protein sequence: CASSESNFGWASYNEQFF.

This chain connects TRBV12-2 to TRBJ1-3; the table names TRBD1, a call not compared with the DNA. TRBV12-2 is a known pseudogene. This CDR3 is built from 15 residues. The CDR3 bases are TGTGCAAGTCGCTTGGTCTGTGGGCCTGGAAACACCATATATTTT. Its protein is CASRLVCGPGNTIYF.

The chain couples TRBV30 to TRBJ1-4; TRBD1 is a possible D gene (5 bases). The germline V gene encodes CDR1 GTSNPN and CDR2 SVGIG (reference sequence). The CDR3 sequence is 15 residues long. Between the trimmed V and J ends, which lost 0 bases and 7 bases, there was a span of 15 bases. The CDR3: CAWSVWGEVSEKLFF. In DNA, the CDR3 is TGTGCCTGGAGTGTATGGGGGGAGGTATCTGAAAAACTGTTTTTT.